This T cell receptor beta chain was sequenced during a study of blood T cell repertoires in COVID-19. Overall study: Donors in the United States, Italy and Spain gave samples during acute or convalescent COVID-19. T cells, B-cell-depleted T cells, or PBMCs provided the cDNA or gDNA that served as material.

In the original analysis: Amplification with reference gene primers provided the estimates of nucleated cell counts. Produced via immunoSEQ multiplex PCR; TCRdb's table is partial and in-frame only. That table gives V, J and clone size, and the DNA gave D and trimming. The sample lists some 300,000 clones, 75% to 90% occurring once. The CDR3 totals 15 residues. Germline assignment: CDR1 MGHRA and CDR2 YSYEKL. The V segment lost 0 bases and the J segment 7 bases; nucleotides outside the gene matches: 6. Seattle's cohort entered during active infection and was followed longitudinally. The chain recombines TRBV4-1 with TRBJ1-5; 7 positions agree with TRBD1. The receptor comes from a woman in her fifties or sixties with COVID-19, enrolled during active disease. The sample was peripheral blood. The CDR3 DNA is TGCGCCAGCAGCCAAGACAGGGGGTTGGTACAGCCCCAGCATTTT. This translates into CASSQDRGLVQPQHF.